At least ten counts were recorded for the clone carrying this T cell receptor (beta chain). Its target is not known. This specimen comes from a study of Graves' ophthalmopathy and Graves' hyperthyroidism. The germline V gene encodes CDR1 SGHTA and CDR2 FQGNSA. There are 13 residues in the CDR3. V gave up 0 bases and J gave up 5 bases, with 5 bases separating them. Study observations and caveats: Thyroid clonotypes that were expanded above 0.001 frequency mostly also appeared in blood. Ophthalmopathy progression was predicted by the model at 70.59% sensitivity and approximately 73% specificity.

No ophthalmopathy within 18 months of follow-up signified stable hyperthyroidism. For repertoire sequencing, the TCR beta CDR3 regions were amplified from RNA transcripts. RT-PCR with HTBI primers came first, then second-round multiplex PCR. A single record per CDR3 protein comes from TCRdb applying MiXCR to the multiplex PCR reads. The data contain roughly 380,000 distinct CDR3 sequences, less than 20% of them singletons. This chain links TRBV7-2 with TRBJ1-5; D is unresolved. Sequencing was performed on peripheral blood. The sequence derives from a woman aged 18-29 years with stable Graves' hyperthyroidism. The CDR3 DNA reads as TGTGCCAGCAGCTTAGCGGGGTATCAGCCCCAGCATTTT. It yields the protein CASSLAGYQPQHF.